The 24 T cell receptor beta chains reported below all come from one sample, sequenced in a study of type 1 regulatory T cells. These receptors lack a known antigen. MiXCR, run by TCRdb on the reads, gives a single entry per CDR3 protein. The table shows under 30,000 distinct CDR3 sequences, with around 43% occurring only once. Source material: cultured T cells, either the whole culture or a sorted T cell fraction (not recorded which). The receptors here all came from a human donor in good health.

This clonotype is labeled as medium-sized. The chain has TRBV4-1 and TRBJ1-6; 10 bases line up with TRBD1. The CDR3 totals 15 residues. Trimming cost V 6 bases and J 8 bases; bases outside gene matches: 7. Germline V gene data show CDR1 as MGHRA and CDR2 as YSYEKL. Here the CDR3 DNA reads TGCGCCAGCAGTCTCAAAGGGACAGGGGATTCACCCCTCCACTTT. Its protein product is CASSLKGTGDSPLHF.

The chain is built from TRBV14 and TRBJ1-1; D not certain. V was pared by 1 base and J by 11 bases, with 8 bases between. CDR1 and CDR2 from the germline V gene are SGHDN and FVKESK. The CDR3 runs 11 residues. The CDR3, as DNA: TGTGCCAGCAGCCAAGGGCCGAAGGCTTTCTTT. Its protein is CASSQGPKAFF.

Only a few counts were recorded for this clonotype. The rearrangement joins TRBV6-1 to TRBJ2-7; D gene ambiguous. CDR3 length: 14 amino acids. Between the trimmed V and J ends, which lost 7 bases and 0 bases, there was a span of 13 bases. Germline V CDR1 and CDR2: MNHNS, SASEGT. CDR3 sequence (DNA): TGTGCCAGCACTTTATACCGAAGCTCCTACGAGCAGTACTTC. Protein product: CASTLYRSSYEQYF.

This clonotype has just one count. This chain's CDR3 is CASSLRGLISGNTIYF. Here the CDR3 DNA reads TGCGCCAGCAGCTTGAGAGGACTGATCTCTGGAAACACCATATATTTT. The rearrangement links TRBV5-1 to TRBJ1-3; D gene ambiguous. The CDR3 runs 16 residues. Trimming removed 1 base at V and 0 bases at J, with 11 bases between. CDR1 SGHRS and CDR2 YFSETQ come from the germline V gene.

This CDR3 reads CASSLLGGRGGEQFF. CDR3 bases: TGTGCCAGCAGTTTACTGGGGGGAAGAGGTGGTGAGCAGTTCTTC. The rearrangement links TRBV27 to TRBJ2-1; tentatively, D is TRBD2 (6 bases). The V end was cut by 2 bases, the J end by 9 bases, with 17 bases between. Germline V gene lookup returns CDR1 MNHEY and CDR2 SMNVEV (reference sequence). The CDR3 spans 15 residues.

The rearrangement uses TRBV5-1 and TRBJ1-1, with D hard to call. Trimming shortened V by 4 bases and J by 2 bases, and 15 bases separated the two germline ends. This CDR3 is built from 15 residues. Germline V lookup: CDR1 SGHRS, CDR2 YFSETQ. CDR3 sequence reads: CASSPPLGPNTEAFF. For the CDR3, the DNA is TGCGCCAGCAGCCCCCCGCTAGGGCCCAACACTGAAGCTTTCTTT.

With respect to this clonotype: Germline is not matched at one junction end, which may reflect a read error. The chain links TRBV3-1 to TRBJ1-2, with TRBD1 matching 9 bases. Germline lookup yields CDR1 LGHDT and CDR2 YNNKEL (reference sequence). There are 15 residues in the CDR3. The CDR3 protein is CASSLRGQGRASPHF. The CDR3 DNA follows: TGTGCCAGCAGCCTAAGGGGACAGGGCAGGGCCTCGCCCCACTTC.

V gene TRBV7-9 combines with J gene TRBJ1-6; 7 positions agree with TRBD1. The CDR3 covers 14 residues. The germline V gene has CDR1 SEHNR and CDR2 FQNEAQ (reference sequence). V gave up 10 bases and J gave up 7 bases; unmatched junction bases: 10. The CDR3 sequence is CATDYGQENSPLHF. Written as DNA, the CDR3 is TGTGCCACCGATTATGGACAGGAAAATTCACCCCTCCACTTT.

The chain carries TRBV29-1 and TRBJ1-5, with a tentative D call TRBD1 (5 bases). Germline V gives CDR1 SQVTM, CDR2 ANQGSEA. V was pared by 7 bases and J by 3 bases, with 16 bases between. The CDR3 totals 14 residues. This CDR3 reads CSARDGDYNQPQHF. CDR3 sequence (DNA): TGCAGCGCCCGGGACGGGGATTACAATCAGCCCCAGCATTTT. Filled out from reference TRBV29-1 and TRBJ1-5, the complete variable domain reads SAVISQKPSRDICQRGTSLTIQCQVDSQVTMMFWYRQQPGQSLTLIATANQGSEATYESGFVIDKFPISRPNLTFSTLTVSNMSPEDSSIYLCSARDGDYNQPQHFGDGTRLSIL.

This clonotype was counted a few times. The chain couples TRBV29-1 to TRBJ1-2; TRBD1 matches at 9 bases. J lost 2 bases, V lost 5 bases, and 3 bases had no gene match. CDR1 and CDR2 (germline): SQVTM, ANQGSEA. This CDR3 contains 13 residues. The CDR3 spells CSVLGQGNYGYTF. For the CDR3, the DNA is TGCAGCGTTTTGGGACAGGGAAACTATGGCTACACCTTC.

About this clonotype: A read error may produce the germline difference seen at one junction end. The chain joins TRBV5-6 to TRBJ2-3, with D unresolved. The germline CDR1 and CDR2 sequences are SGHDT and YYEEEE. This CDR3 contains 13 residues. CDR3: CASSLVILQAQFF. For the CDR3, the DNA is TGTGCCAGCAGCTTGGTAATCCTTCAAGCGCAGTTTTTT.

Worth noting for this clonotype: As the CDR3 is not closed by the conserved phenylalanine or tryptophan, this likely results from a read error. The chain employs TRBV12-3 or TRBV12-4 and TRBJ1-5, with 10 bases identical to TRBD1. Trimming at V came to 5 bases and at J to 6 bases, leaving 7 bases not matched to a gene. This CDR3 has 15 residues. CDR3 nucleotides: TGTGCCAGCAGTGATACGGACAGGGGGATTCAGCCCCAGCATTCT. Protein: CASSDTDRGIQPQHS.

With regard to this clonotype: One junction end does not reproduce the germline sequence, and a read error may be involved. For the CDR3, the DNA is TGTGCCAGCGGTTACGCATATGGCTACACCTTC. This codes for CASGYAYGYTF. The chain joins TRBV6-6 to TRBJ1-2; D call uncertain. The CDR3 runs to 11 residues. The V gene's germline CDR1 is MNHNY and CDR2 SVGAGI (reference sequence).

The CDR3 nucleotides read TGTGCCAGCAGGAAAAGGACCGAAAATCTAAACTCTGGAAACACCATATATTTT. Translating it yields CASRKRTENLNSGNTIYF. The chain carries TRBV6-1 and TRBJ1-3; no reliable D call. V dropped 6 bases and J dropped 0 bases, with 21 bases sitting between them. Germline CDR1 reads MNHNS; CDR2 reads SASEGT. CDR3 length: 18 amino acids.

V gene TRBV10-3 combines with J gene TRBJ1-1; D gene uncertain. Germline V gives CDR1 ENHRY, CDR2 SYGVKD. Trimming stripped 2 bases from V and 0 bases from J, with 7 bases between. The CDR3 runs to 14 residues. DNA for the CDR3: TGTGCCATCAGTGAGCCCAGATTGAACACTGAAGCTTTCTTT. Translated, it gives CAISEPRLNTEAFF.

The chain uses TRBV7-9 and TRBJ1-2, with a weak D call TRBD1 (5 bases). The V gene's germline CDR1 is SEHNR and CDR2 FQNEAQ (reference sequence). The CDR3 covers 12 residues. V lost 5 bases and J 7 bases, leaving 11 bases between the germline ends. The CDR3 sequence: CASSHPGGGYTF. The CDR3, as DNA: TGTGCCAGCAGCCACCCCGGGGGTGGCTACACCTTC.

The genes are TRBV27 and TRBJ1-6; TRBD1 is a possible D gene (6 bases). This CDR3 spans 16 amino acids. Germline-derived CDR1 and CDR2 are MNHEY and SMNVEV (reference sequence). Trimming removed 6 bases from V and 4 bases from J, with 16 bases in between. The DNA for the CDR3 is TGTGCCAGCAGCCTTCTGGGGGCAACTTATAATTCACCCCTCCACTTT. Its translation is CASSLLGATYNSPLHF.

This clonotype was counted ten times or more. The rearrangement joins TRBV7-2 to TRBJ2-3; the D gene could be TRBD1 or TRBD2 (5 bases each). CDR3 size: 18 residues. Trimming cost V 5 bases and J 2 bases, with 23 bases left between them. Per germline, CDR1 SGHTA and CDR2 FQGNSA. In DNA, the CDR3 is TGTGCCAGCAGCCTTAAGCCGGGACCATACCAACCCACAGATACGCAGTATTTT. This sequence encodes CASSLKPGPYQPTDTQYF.

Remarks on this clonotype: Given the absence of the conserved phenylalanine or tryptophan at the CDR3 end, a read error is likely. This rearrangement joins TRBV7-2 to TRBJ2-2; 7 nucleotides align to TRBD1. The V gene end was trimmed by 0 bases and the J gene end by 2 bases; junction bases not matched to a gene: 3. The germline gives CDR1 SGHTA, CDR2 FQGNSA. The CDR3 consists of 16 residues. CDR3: CASSLATGSNTGELFL. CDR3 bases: TGTGCCAGCAGCTTAGCGACAGGGAGTAACACCGGGGAGCTGTTTTTA.

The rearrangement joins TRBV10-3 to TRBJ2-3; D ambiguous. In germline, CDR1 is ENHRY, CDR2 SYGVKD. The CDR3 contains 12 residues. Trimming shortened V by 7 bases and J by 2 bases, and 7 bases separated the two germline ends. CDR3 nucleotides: TGTGCCATCATTGACGCCACAGATACGCAGTATTTT. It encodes CAIIDATDTQYF.

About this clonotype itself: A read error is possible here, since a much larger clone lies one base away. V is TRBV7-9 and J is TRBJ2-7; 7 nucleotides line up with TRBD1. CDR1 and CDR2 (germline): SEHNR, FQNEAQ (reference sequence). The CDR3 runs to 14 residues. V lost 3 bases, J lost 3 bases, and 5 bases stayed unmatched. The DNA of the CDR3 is TGTGCCAGCAGCTTGACAGGGCTCTTCTACGAGCAGTACTTC. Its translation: CASSLTGLFYEQYF. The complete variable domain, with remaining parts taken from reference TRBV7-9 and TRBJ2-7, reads DTGVSQNPRHKITKRGQNVTFRCDPISEHNRLYWYRQTLGQGPEFLTYFQNEAQLEKSRLLSDRFSAERPKGSFSTLEIQRTEQGDSAMYLCASSLTGLFYEQYFGPGTRLTVT.

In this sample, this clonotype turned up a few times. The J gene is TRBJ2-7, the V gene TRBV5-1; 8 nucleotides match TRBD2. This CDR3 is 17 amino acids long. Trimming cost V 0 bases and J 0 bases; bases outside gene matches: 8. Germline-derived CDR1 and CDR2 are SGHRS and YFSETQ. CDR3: CASSLDGRGALSYEQYF. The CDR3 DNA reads TGCGCCAGCAGCTTGGATGGGCGGGGGGCCCTCTCCTACGAGCAGTACTTC. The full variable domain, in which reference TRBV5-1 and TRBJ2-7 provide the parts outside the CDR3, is KAGVTQTPRYLIKTRGQQVTLSCSPISGHRSVSWYQQTPGQGLQFLFEYFSETQRNKGNFPGRFSGRQFSNSRSEMNVSTLELGDSALYLCASSLDGRGALSYEQYFGPGTRLTVT.

The CDR3, as DNA: TGTGCCAGCACCGGGACAGGGTCTCGTGGCTACACCTTC. This sequence encodes CASTGTGSRGYTF. This chain uses TRBV11-2 with TRBJ1-2, with 9 nucleotides matching TRBD1. The length of the CDR3 is 13 residues. V was pared by 7 bases and J by 7 bases, with 7 bases of the junction left unmatched. Germline CDR1 is SGHAT and CDR2 is FQNNGV.

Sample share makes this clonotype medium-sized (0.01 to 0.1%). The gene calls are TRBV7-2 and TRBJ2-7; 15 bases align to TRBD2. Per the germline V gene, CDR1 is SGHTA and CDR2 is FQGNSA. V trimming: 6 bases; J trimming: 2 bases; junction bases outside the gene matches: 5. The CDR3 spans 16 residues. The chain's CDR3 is CASRGLAGGHTYEQYF. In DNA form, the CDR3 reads TGTGCCAGCAGGGGACTAGCGGGGGGACATACCTACGAGCAGTACTTC.